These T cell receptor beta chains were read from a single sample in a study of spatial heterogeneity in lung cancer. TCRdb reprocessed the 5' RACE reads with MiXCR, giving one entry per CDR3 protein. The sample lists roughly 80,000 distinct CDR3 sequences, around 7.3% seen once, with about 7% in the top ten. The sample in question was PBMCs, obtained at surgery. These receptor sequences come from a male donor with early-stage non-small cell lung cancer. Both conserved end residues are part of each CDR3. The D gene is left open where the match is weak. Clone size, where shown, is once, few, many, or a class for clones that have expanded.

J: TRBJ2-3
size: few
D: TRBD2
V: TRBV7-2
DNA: TGTGCCAGCAGGAATCCGGGACTAGCAGTAGATACGCAGTATTTT
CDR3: CASRNPGLAVDTQYF

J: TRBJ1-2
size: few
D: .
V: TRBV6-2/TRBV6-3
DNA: TGTGCCAGCAGTTACCCGGGGAGGGATGGCTACACCTTC
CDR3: CASSYPGRDGYTF

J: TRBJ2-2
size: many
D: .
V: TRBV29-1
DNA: TGCAGCGTTGAAGTCGACGGGGTGGCCGGGGAGCTGTTTTTT
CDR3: CSVEVDGVAGELFF

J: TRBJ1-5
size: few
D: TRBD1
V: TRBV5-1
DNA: TGCGCCAGCAGCTTGGCAGGGACAGGGGATCAGCCCCAGCATTTT
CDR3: CASSLAGTGDQPQHF

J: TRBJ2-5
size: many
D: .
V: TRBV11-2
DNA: TGTGCCAGCAGCTTAATAGTGGGAGAGACCCAGTACTTC
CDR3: CASSLIVGETQYF

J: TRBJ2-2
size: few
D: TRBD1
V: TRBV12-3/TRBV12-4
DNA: TGTGCCAGCAGGGAAGGACAGGGTCCCGGGGAGCTGTTTTTT
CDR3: CASREGQGPGELFF

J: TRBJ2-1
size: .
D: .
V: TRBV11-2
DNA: TGTGCCAGCAGTCAGTCGGCGGGGACCGATTACAATGAGCAGTTCTTC
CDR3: CASSQSAGTDYNEQFF

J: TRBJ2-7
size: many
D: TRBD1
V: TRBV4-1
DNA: TGCGCCAGCAGCCAAGTATCTAGGGGGCCCCCCTACGAGCAGTACTTC
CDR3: CASSQVSRGPPYEQYF

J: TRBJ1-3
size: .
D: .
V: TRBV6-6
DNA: TGTGCCAGCAGTCCCCTCGGGTCTGGAAACACCATATATTTT
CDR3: CASSPLGSGNTIYF

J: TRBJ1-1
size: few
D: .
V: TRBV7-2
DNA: TGTGCCAGCAGTTCACGTGACGGGGTGAACACTGAAGCTTTCTTT
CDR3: CASSSRDGVNTEAFF

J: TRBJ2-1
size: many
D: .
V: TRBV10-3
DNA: TGTGCCATCAGCCCCGGACGGGATGAGCAGTTCTTC
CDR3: CAISPGRDEQFF

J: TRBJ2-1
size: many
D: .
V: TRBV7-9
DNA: TGTGCCAGCAGCGGGACTGATTCTACCTACAATGAGCAGTTCTTC
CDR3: CASSGTDSTYNEQFF

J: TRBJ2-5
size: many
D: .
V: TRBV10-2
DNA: TGCGCCAGCAGTGAATGGGATGGGGAGACCCAGTACTTC
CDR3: CASSEWDGETQYF

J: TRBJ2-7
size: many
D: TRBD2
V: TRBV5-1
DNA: TGCGCCAGCAGCACGGCGACTAGCGACTACGAGCAGTACTTC
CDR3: CASSTATSDYEQYF

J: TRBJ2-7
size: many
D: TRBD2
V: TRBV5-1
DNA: TGCGCCAGCAGCTTTACTAGCGGAAGGTACGAGCAGTACTTC
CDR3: CASSFTSGRYEQYF

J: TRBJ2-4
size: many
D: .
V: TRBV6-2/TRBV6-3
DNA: TGTGCCAGCAGGACGGAGGGCCGGGCGAACATTCAGTACTTC
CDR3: CASRTEGRANIQYF

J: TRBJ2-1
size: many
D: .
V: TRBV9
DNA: TGTGCCAGCAGCGTCATCGGGGGGCATGAGCAGTTCTTC
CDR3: CASSVIGGHEQFF

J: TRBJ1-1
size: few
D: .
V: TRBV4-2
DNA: TGTGCCAGCAGAACCTCACGGAACACTGAAGCTTTCTTT
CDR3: CASRTSRNTEAFF

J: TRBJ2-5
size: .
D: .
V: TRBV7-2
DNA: TGTGCCAGCAGCTTACTCAGGGAGACCCAGTACTTC
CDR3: CASSLLRETQYF

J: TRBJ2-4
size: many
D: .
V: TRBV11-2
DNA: TGTGCCAGCAGCTTATACGGGGAAGATCAAAACATTCAGTACTTC
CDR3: CASSLYGEDQNIQYF

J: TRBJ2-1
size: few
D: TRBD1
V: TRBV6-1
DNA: TGTGCCAGCACATTAACGACAGGGTTGACCTACAATGAGCAGTTCTTC
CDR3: CASTLTTGLTYNEQFF

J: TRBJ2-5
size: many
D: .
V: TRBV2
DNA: TGTGCCAGCAGTGCTCAATTTAGCGTGCAAGAGACCCAGTACTTC
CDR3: CASSAQFSVQETQYF

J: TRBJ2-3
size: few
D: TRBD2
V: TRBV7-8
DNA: TGTGCCAGTGGGACTAGCGGGTTCACTAGCACAGATACGCAGTATTTT
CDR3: CASGTSGFTSTDTQYF

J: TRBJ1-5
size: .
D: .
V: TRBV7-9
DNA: TGTGCCAGCAGCTCTTCGGGGATCCAGCCCCAGCATTTT
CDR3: CASSSSGIQPQHF

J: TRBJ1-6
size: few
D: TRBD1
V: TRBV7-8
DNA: TGTGCCAGCAGCCCCCGGGACAGCTATAATTCACCCCTCCACTTT
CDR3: CASSPRDSYNSPLHF

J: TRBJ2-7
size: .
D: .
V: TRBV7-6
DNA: TGTGCCAGCAGCTTAGGTTCGACCTCCTACGAGCAGTACTTC
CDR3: CASSLGSTSYEQYF

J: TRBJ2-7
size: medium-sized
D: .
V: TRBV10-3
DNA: TGTGCCATCAGTGAGTCGATGGGGGCGAACTACGAGCAGTACTTC
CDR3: CAISESMGANYEQYF

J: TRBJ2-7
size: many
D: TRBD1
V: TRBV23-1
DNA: TGCGCCAGCAGTCAAACCTACAGGGGGCCCATGTCCTACGAGCAGTACTTC
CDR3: CASSQTYRGPMSYEQYF

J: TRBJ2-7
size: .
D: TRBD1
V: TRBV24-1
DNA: TGTGCCGCCGGACAGGGCTACGAGCAGTACTTC
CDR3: CAAGQGYEQYF